This TCR beta chain was obtained from a study of cytomegalovirus exposure and HLA in healthy donors. Notes on the study in general: Investigators reported 150 to 200 TCR beta chains as tied to cytomegalovirus. TCR association rates varied by HLA locus in a later analysis, with DRB1 highest and HLA-C lowest.

A note on this clone: Its antigen remains unknown.

With 2 bases removed from V and 3 bases from J, the gap between germline ends came to 5 bases. Germline CDR1 and CDR2: SGHVS and FQNEAQ. CDR3 length: 13 amino acids. It was with 60 Vbeta and 13 Jbeta primers that the PCR ran. In the original processing: Roughly 10 million shared chains were among the roughly 78 million unique TCR beta chains that a later analysis counted. The repertoire was sequenced with immunoSEQ multiplex PCR; TCRdb's copy has only in-frame clones and lacks some. V and J calls and clone size follow that table, whereas D and trimming were derived from the DNA. In the table there are roughly 190,000 clones, about 88% of which are singletons.

The TCR originated in a woman between 18 and 29 years old in good health and CMV-seronegative. The V call is TRBV7-8, the J call TRBJ1-5; D not resolved. Sample: PBMCs. The chain's CDR3 is CASSLSSNQPQHF. As DNA, the CDR3 is TGTGCCAGCAGCTTATCCTCCAATCAGCCCCAGCATTTT.